Below are 29 T cell receptor gamma chains sequenced from a single sample in a study of γδ T cells in repeated Plasmodium falciparum infection. TCRdb called clones anew from the multiplex PCR reads with CATT. The sample carries approximately 28,000 gamma-chain clones, 3% recorded once. Flow sorting of PBMC yielded separate Vgamma9/Vdelta2+ and Vdelta2-negative gammadelta T cell populations for bulk repertoire analysis. Material for sequencing was gamma-delta T cells from blood. The source is a pool of human donors (malaria-infected and uninfected, not separated).

This clone was seen ten or more times. The CDR3 DNA sequence: TGTGCCACCTGGGACAGGCCTTTTAAATATAAGAAACTCTTT. Translating gives CATWDRPFKYKKLF. The chain couples TRGV3 to TRGJ1 or TRGJ2. Per the germline V gene, CDR1 is VTNTFY and CDR2 is YDVSTARD (reference sequence). J gave up 7 bases and V 0 bases, and 9 bases lay outside the gene matches. The CDR3 has 14 amino acids.

The sample holds many counts of this clone. The chain carries TRGV3 and TRGJ1 or TRGJ2. CDR3 length: 11 residues. The germline V gene encodes CDR1 VTNTFY and CDR2 YDVSTARD (reference sequence). Germline trimming cut 0 bases from V and 11 bases from J; bases unmatched to any gene: 4. CDR3 DNA sequence: TGTGCCACCTGGGACAGGCTCGAGAAACTCTTT. Translation: CATWDRLEKLF.

This clone was seen many times. This DNA's translation differs at residue 9 from TCRdb's protein, which comes from a much larger clone; a read error is likely, and the protein shown is translated from the DNA. The gene calls are TRGV9 and TRGJP. As TCRdb names no J gene, one was assigned here on the basis of a DNA match to germline. Germline CDR1 and CDR2: GITISATS and ISYDGTV (reference sequence). The CDR3 runs to 17 residues. Here the CDR3 DNA reads TGTGCCTTGTGGGAGTCCCCCCAAGGGTTGGGCAAAAAAATCAAGGTATTT. Protein sequence: CALWESPQGLGKKIKVF.

The V gene is TRGV2, the J gene TRGJP1. No J gene was available from TCRdb, and it was assigned here by a germline match of the DNA. The CDR3 loop spans 14 amino acids. Trimming removed 6 bases from V and 4 bases from J; junction bases left unmatched: 8. CDR1 and CDR2 from the germline V gene are EGSNGY and YDSYNSKV. The DNA of the CDR3 is TGTGCCACCTGGAACACTATCACTGGTTGGTTCAAGATATTT. Amino acids: CATWNTITGWFKIF.

The sample holds a few counts of this clone. This sequence is one base from a far larger clone and is likely a read error. Different DNA sequences within this sample yield the same CDR3. Here the V gene is TRGV4, but the J gene went uncalled. This CDR3 is 11 amino acids long. Germline V gene lookup returns CDR1 EGSTGY and CDR2 YDSYTSSV. CDR3 DNA sequence: TGTGCCGTCCGTTATTATTATAAGAAACTTTTT. This codes for CAVRYYYKKLF.

Concerning this clone itself: TCRdb's protein for this DNA is that of a much larger clone and differs from the translation at residue 13, likely a read error; the protein shown is the DNA translation. The J gene is uncalled and the V gene is TRGV4. The CDR3 sequence is 15 residues long. From germline, CDR1 is EGSTGY and CDR2 YDSYTSSV. Here the CDR3 reads CATWDGPGRYYKRLF. The CDR3 DNA reads as TGTGCCACCTGGGATGGGCCGGGTCGGTATTATAAGAGACTCTTT.

This clone has a count of ten or more. This specimen includes other DNA sequences encoding the same CDR3. The chain has TRGV8 and TRGJP2. This CDR3 contains 17 residues. Looked up from germline, CDR1 is VENAVY and CDR2 is YDSYNSRV. The ends lost 5 bases at V and 0 bases at J; junction bases unmatched: 12. This chain's CDR3 is CATWAIYPYSSDWIKTF. The DNA of the CDR3 is TGTGCCACCTGGGCTATATACCCATATAGTAGTGATTGGATCAAGACGTTT.

In this sample, this clone turned up a few times. A clone one base away is much larger, so this may be a read error. The V gene is given as TRGV3, and no J gene call is available. Germline V lookup: CDR1 VTNTFY, CDR2 YDVSTARD (reference sequence). The CDR3 totals 15 residues. The chain's CDR3 is CATWDRPMVGYKKLF. The DNA for the CDR3 is TGTGCCACCTGGGACAGGCCAATGGTGGGGTATAAGAAACTCTTC.

This clone has at least ten counts. A read error is likely here: a far larger clone is one base away. This sample includes further DNA sequences coding for the same CDR3. The V segment is TRGV2, and no J call was made. This CDR3 contains 15 residues. From germline, CDR1 is EGSNGY and CDR2 YDSYNSKV. For the CDR3, the DNA is TGTGCCACCTGGGACGGGCCAGAGAAGTATTATAAGAAACTCTTC. Its translation is CATWDGPEKYYKKLF.

There are many counts of this clone. For this DNA, TCRdb reports the protein of a much larger clone, which diverges at residue 8, most likely from a read error; the protein presented here is translated directly from the DNA. This chain connects TRGV8 to TRGJ1 or TRGJ2. The J gene is absent in TCRdb and was assigned here via DNA matching to germline. This CDR3 spans 12 amino acids. V trimming: 0 bases; J trimming: 10 bases; junction bases outside the gene matches: 6. The germline CDR1 and CDR2 sequences are VENAVY and YDSYNSRV. As DNA, the CDR3 is TGTGCCACCTGGGATAGGCCGTTGAAGAAACTCTTT. Protein sequence: CATWDRPLKKLF.

This clone was seen a handful of times. TCRdb's protein, taken from a much larger clone, differs from this DNA's translation at residue 16, likely owing to a read error; the protein displayed comes from the DNA. The V call is TRGV9, the J call TRGJP. The J gene, left out of TCRdb, was set here by checking the DNA against germline. In germline, CDR1 is GITISATS, CDR2 ISYDGTV (reference sequence). The CDR3 totals 20 residues. The CDR3, as DNA: TGTGCCTTGTGGGAGGTCTGGTCTCTATTAGGAGAGTTGGGCAAAAGAATCAAGGTATTT. Residues: CALWEVWSLLGELGKRIKVF.

Notes on this clone: For this DNA, TCRdb reports the protein of a much larger clone, which diverges at residue 10, most likely from a read error; the protein presented here is translated directly from the DNA. The chain couples TRGV9 to TRGJ1 or TRGJ2. The J gene is absent in TCRdb and was assigned here via DNA matching to germline. CDR1 GITISATS and CDR2 ISYDGTV come from the germline V gene (reference sequence). This CDR3 comprises 13 residues. V trimming: 0 bases; J trimming: 12 bases; junction bases outside the gene matches: 11. The chain's CDR3 is CALWEVRPLRKLF. In DNA, the CDR3 is TGTGCCTTGTGGGAGGTGCGGCCCTTAAGGAAACTCTTT.

This clone was recorded many times. TCRdb attributes to this sequence the protein of a much larger clone, which differs from the DNA translation at residue 6; a read error is likely, and the protein displayed is translated from the DNA. The rearrangement joins TRGV9 to TRGJ1 or TRGJ2. Here the J gene was assigned by germline matching of the DNA, as TCRdb has none. This CDR3 is 14 amino acids long. V shed 2 bases and J 4 bases; nucleotides not matched to a gene: 8. Germline V CDR1 and CDR2: GITISATS, ISYDGTV (reference sequence). The CDR3 DNA sequence: TGTGCCTTGTGGGAGGCCCCTAAGTATTATAAGAAACTCTTT. It codes for CALWEAPKYYKKLF.

This clone was recorded at least ten times. The rearrangement joins TRGV9 to TRGJP1. J gave up 1 base and V 6 bases, and 8 bases lay outside the gene matches. Germline values: CDR1 GITISATS, CDR2 ISYDGTV (reference sequence). The CDR3 covers 15 residues. This chain's CDR3 is CALWRLGTTGWFKIF. CDR3 nucleotides: TGTGCCTTGTGGAGGCTCGGTACCACTGGTTGGTTCAAGATATTT.

This clone was found many times. TCRdb records a much larger clone's protein for this DNA, with a difference at residue 5 that likely arises from a read error; the protein given is the translation of the DNA. This sequence joins TRGV9 and TRGJ1 or TRGJ2. The J gene, not given by TCRdb, was assigned here from a germline match of the nucleotide sequence. This CDR3 is built from 13 residues. Losses at the gene ends were 5 bases for V and 3 bases for J; bases not matched to a gene: 7. Looked up from germline, CDR1 is GITISATS and CDR2 is ISYDGTV (reference sequence). The CDR3 here is CALWGVSYYKKLF. CDR3 nucleotides: TGTGCCTTGTGGGGGGTCTCTTATTATAAGAAACTCTTT.

This clone was seen at least ten times. TCRdb has a much larger clone's protein, which differs at residue 5 from the translation of this DNA, likely because of a read error; what is shown is the protein translated from the DNA. The chain is built from TRGV9 and TRGJP. This CDR3 contains 16 residues. CDR1 and CDR2 from the germline V gene are GITISATS and ISYDGTV (reference sequence). CDR3 sequence: CALWGVRELGKKIKVF. Here the CDR3 DNA reads TGTGCCTTGTGGGGGGTGCGGGAGTTGGGCAAAAAAATCAAGGTATTT.

The sample holds many counts of this clone. TCRdb attributes to this sequence the protein of a much larger clone, which differs from the DNA translation at residue 8; a read error is likely, and the protein displayed is translated from the DNA. The rearrangement joins TRGV5 to TRGJP2. TCRdb is silent on the J gene; assignment here came from matching the DNA to germline. V shed 0 bases and J 10 bases; nucleotides not matched to a gene: 14. The germline V gene has CDR1 VINAFY and CDR2 YDVSNSKD. CDR3 size: 16 residues. The CDR3 DNA reads TGTGCCACCTGGGACAGGCTTGGTCGTAGGATTTGGATCAAGACGTTT. This sequence encodes CATWDRLGRRIWIKTF.

This clone was seen only a few times. This DNA's translation and the protein TCRdb lists, from a much larger clone, do not match at residue 10, likely due to a read error; the protein shown is translated from the DNA. The rearrangement joins TRGV9 to TRGJ1 or TRGJ2. No J segment appears in TCRdb, so it was assigned here by matching the sequence to germline. V lost 1 base, J lost 8 bases, and 11 bases stayed unmatched. This CDR3 contains 14 residues. Germline values: CDR1 GITISATS, CDR2 ISYDGTV (reference sequence). CDR3 nucleotide sequence: TGTGCCTTGTGGGAGGTCCACCGTTGTCATAAGAAACTCTTT. Amino acids: CALWEVHRCHKKLF.

This clone was detected only a few times. TCRdb has a much larger clone's protein, which differs at residue 8 from the translation of this DNA, likely because of a read error; what is shown is the protein translated from the DNA. The CDR3 region has the DNA TGTGCCTTGTGGGAGGTGCAGGGCCTTATTTATAAGAAACTCTTT. This sequence encodes CALWEVQGLIYKKLF. This chain connects TRGV9 to TRGJ1 or TRGJ2. Because TCRdb records no J gene, it was assigned here through a match of the DNA to germline. This CDR3 has 15 residues. Germline V gene lookup returns CDR1 GITISATS and CDR2 ISYDGTV (reference sequence). Trimming at V came to 0 bases and at J to 6 bases, leaving 11 bases not matched to a gene.

This clone was observed at least ten times. TCRdb assigns this DNA the protein of a much larger clone, which departs from its translation at residue 5; this likely reflects a read error, and the protein shown comes from translating the DNA. J is TRGJ1 or TRGJ2 and V is TRGV4. Since TCRdb gives no J gene, matching the DNA to germline was used here to assign it. This CDR3 contains 12 residues. The V segment lost 6 bases and the J segment 1 base; nucleotides outside the gene matches: 3. In germline, CDR1 is EGSTGY, CDR2 YDSYTSSV. The CDR3 coding sequence is TGTGCCACCTGGCTCAATTATTATAAGAAACTCTTT. Translating it yields CATWLNYYKKLF.

This clone appeared many times. This DNA's translation and the protein TCRdb lists, from a much larger clone, do not match at residue 3, likely due to a read error; the protein shown is translated from the DNA. This chain links TRGV9 with TRGJ1 or TRGJ2. Because TCRdb records no J gene, it was assigned here through a match of the DNA to germline. The CDR3 covers 13 residues. Germline CDR1 and CDR2: GITISATS and ISYDGTV (reference sequence). CDR3 protein: CASWETTYYKKLF. The CDR3 DNA follows: TGTGCCTCGTGGGAGACAACTTATTATAAGAAACTCTTT.

At least ten counts were recorded for this clone. V is TRGV8 and J is TRGJ1 or TRGJ2. V shed 3 bases and J 13 bases; nucleotides not matched to a gene: 3. Germline CDR1 is VENAVY and CDR2 is YDSYNSRV. CDR3 length: 9 amino acids. This CDR3 is CATWDLKLF. The CDR3 bases are TGTGCCACCTGGGATTTAAAACTCTTT.

This clone was counted at least ten times. Translating this DNA gives a protein that differs at residue 4 from the TCRdb one, which belongs to a much larger clone; a read error is likely, and the protein shown is this translation. V is TRGV9 and J is TRGJ1 or TRGJ2. CDR1 GITISATS and CDR2 ISYDGTV come from the germline V gene (reference sequence). The CDR3 has 12 amino acids. The CDR3 reads CALCEDYYKKLF. Here the CDR3 DNA reads TGTGCCTTGTGTGAGGACTATTATAAGAAACTCTTT.

This clone occurred many times. A far larger clone is just one base off, so this is likely a read error. V is TRGV9 and J is TRGJ1 or TRGJ2. From germline, CDR1 is GITISATS and CDR2 ISYDGTV (reference sequence). This CDR3 has 12 residues. DNA for the CDR3: TGCGCCTTGTGGGAGGCCCCTGGGAAGAAACTCTTT. Its translation is CALWEAPGKKLF.

Many counts were recorded for this clone. A read error is likely here: a far larger clone is one base away. The J gene is TRGJ1 or TRGJ2, the V gene TRGV4. The CDR3 totals 11 residues. J gave up 5 bases and V 6 bases, and 4 bases lay outside the gene matches. Germline V gives CDR1 EGSTGY, CDR2 YDSYTSSV. CDR3 DNA sequence: TGTGCCACCTGGTATGATTATAAGAAACTCTTT. This encodes CATWYDYKKLF.

Regarding this clone: This may be a read error: a much more frequent sequence differs by one nucleotide. The V gene is TRGV8, the J gene TRGJ1 or TRGJ2. Germline values: CDR1 VENAVY, CDR2 YDSYNSRV. The CDR3 runs to 13 residues. The V segment lost 3 bases and the J segment 7 bases; nucleotides outside the gene matches: 9. The CDR3 DNA is TGTGCCACCTGGGATGGGCTCGGATATAAGAAACTCTTT. Translated: CATWDGLGYKKLF.

This clone appeared a few times. The protein held in TCRdb is that of a much larger clone and does not match this DNA's translation at residue 12, likely because of a read error; the protein shown is translated from the DNA. V gene assignment gives TRGV2, but the J gene was left uncalled. Germline V gives CDR1 EGSNGY, CDR2 YDSYNSKV. The CDR3 is made up of 14 amino acids. In nucleotides, the CDR3 is TGTGCCACCTGGGACGGGCGGGTTTCTTATAAGGAACTCTTT. This sequence encodes CATWDGRVSYKELF.

This clone came up a few times. For this DNA, TCRdb reports the protein of a much larger clone, which diverges at residue 8, most likely from a read error; the protein presented here is translated directly from the DNA. The chain employs TRGV9 and TRGJ1 or TRGJ2. Since TCRdb gives no J gene, matching the DNA to germline was used here to assign it. J gave up 6 bases and V 0 bases, and 8 bases lay outside the gene matches. CDR1 is GITISATS and CDR2 is ISYDGTV in the germline V gene (reference sequence). The CDR3 has 14 amino acids. This CDR3 is CALWEVTGCYKKLF. CDR3 DNA: TGTGCCTTGTGGGAGGTGACAGGTTGTTATAAGAAACTCTTT.

Points on this clone: For this DNA, TCRdb reports the protein of a much larger clone, which diverges at residue 4, most likely from a read error; the protein presented here is translated directly from the DNA. J is TRGJ1 or TRGJ2 and V is TRGV9. Since TCRdb gives no J gene, matching the DNA to germline was used here to assign it. Germline CDR1 is GITISATS and CDR2 is ISYDGTV (reference sequence). This CDR3 spans 14 amino acids. The CDR3 loop reads CALCEVQCYYKKLF. CDR3 in DNA: TGTGCCTTGTGTGAGGTGCAATGTTATTATAAGAAACTCTTT.